This section outlines one T cell receptor (beta chain) sequence together with its context. This sample also contains other DNA sequences that code for the same CDR3. These data come from a study of cytomegalovirus exposure and HLA in healthy donors. Trimming removed 5 bases from V and 3 bases from J, with 5 bases in between. CDR3 length: 11 amino acids. CDR1 is SGHTA and CDR2 is FQGNSA in the germline V gene. 60 Vbeta and 13 Jbeta primers were used in PCR. Profiled with immunoSEQ multiplex PCR; TCRdb holds only in-frame clones, not every one. Of 100,000 to 120,000 clones listed, approximately 86% are singletons.

The sequenced material came from PBMCs. The genes are TRBV7-2 and TRBJ2-7, with no clear D. The receptor was derived from a man aged 18 to 29 in good health and CMV-seronegative. In DNA, the CDR3 is TGTGCCAGCAGCCCCGGCTACGAGCAGTACTTC. Translating gives CASSPGYEQYF.